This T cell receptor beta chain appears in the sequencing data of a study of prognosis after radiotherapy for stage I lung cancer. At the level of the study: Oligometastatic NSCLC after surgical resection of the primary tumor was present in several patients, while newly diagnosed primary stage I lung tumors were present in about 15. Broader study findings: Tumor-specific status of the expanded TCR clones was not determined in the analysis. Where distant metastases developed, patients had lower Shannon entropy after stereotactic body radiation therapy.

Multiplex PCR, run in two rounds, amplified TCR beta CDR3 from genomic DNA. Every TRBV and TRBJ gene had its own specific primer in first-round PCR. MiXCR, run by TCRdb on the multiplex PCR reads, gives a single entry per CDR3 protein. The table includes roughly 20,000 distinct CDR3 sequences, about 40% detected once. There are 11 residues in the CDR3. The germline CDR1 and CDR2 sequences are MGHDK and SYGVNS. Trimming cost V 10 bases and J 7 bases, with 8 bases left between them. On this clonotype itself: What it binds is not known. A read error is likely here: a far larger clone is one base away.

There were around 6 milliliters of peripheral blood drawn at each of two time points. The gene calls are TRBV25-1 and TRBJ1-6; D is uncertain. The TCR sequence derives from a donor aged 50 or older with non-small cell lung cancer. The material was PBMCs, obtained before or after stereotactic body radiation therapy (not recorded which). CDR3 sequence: CAINENSPLHF. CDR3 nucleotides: TGTGCCATCAACGAAAATTCACCCCTCCACTTT.